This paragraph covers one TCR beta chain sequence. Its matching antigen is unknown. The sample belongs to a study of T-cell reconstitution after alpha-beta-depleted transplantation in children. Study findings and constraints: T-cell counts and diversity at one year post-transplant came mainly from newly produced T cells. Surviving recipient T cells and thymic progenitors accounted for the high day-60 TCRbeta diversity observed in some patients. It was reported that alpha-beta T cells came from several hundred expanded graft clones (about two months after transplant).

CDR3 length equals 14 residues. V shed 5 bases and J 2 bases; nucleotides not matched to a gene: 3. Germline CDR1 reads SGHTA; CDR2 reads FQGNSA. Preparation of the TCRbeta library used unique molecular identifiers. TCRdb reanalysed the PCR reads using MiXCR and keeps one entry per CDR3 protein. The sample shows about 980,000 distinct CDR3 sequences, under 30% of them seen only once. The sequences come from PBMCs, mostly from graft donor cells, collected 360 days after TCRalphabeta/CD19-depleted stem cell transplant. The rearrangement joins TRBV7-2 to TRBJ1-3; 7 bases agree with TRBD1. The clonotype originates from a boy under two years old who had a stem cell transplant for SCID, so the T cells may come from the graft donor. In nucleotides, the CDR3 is TGTGCCAGCAGCACGACAGGGACTGGAAACACCATATATTTT. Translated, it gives CASSTTGTGNTIYF.